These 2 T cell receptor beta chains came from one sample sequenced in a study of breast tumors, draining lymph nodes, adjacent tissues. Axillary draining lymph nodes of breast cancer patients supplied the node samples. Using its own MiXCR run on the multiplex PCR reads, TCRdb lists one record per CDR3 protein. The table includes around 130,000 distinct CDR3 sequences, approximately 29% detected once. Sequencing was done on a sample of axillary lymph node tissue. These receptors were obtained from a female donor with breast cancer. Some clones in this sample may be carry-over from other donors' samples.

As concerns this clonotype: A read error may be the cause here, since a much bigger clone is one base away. The CDR3 reads CASTEQTSGADEQFF. CDR3 DNA sequence: TGTGCCAGCACTGAGCAAACTAGCGGGGCCGATGAGCAGTTCTTC. V and J are TRBV6-1 and TRBJ2-1; TRBD2 agrees at 10 bases. This CDR3 is 15 amino acids long. The junction had 11 bases not matched to a gene; V was cut back by 7 bases and J by 8 bases. CDR1 and CDR2 (germline): MNHNS, SASEGT.

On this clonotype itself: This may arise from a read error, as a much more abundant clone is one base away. As DNA, the CDR3 is TGTGCCAGCAGGCGGAGTGTCGATAATGGGCAGTTCTTC. It is translated as CASRRSVDNGQFF. The V gene is TRBV5-5, the J gene TRBJ2-1; D is unresolved. In germline, CDR1 is SGHKS, CDR2 YYEKEE (reference sequence). This CDR3 has 13 amino acids. The full variable domain, rest sourced from reference TRBV5-5 and TRBJ2-1, is DAGVTQSPTHLIKTRGQQVTLRCSPISGHKSVSWYQQVLGQGPQFIFQYYEKEERGRGNFPDRFSARQFPNYSSELNVNALLLGDSALYLCASRRSVDNGQFFGPGTRLTVL.